This T cell receptor (beta chain) was identified in a study of blood T cell repertoires in COVID-19. On the study more broadly: Some COVID-19 samples were acute and others convalescent; all came from the United States, Italy and Spain.

Germline V lookup: CDR1 SEHNR, CDR2 FQNEAQ (reference sequence). V was clipped by 3 bases and J by 4 bases, with 4 bases between them. The CDR3 contains 13 residues. Produced via immunoSEQ multiplex PCR; TCRdb's table is partial and in-frame only. The sample yields 400,000 to 450,000 clones, approximately 89% seen once. Patients of the Seattle cohort, enrolled during active infection, were followed longitudinally. The chain is built from TRBV7-9 and TRBJ2-6; D is unclear. The receptor was isolated from a woman in her forties or fifties with COVID-19, enrolled during active disease. Sequenced material: peripheral blood. In nucleotides, the CDR3 is TGTGCCAGCAGCTTCTCCGGGGCCAACGTCCTGACTTTC. Protein product: CASSFSGANVLTF.